Shown below are 9 T cell receptor beta chains from a single sample sequenced in a study of CD8 T cells in ankylosing spondylitis. Study-wide findings and caveats: Ankylosing spondylitis blood appeared to carry a characteristic TCR beta motif of roughly 8 highly homologous variants.

These receptors have no identified antigens. From the 5' RACE reads, TCRdb called clonotypes with MiXCR, one entry per CDR3 protein. This table holds hundreds of thousands of distinct CDR3 sequences, over 9.5% found once. The sequenced material came from blood, either unsorted or a sorted T cell fraction (not recorded which). These receptors were taken from a male donor with ankylosing spondylitis.

The chain employs TRBV7-2 and TRBJ2-3, with 7 bases fitting TRBD1. V dropped 6 bases and J dropped 0; count of bases not matched to a gene: 9. Germline lookup yields CDR1 SGHTA and CDR2 FQGNSA. The CDR3 covers 16 residues. Here the CDR3 DNA reads TGTGCCAGCAGTTCCCCGGACAGGATAAGCACAGATACGCAGTATTTT. Amino acids: CASSSPDRISTDTQYF.

The chain is built from TRBV6-2 or TRBV6-3 and TRBJ2-1; 13 nucleotides align to TRBD2. This CDR3 comprises 16 residues. The J segment lost 4 bases and the V segment lost 5 bases, leaving 5 bases of the junction unmatched. Germline V gives CDR1 MNHEY, CDR2 SVGEGT. The CDR3 region is CASSPRGLAGYNEQFF. DNA of the CDR3: TGTGCCAGCAGTCCCCGGGGACTAGCGGGGTACAATGAGCAGTTCTTC.

This clonotype has more than one count but fewer than ten. The V call is TRBV5-1, the J call TRBJ2-3, with D perhaps matching TRBD1 (6 bases). V was shortened by 4 bases and J by 0 bases, with 18 bases between the two germline ends. Germline loops: CDR1 SGHRS, CDR2 YFSETQ. This CDR3 has 17 residues. The CDR3: CASSPMAGVPSTDTQYF. Here the CDR3 DNA reads TGCGCCAGCAGCCCTATGGCAGGGGTCCCTAGCACAGATACGCAGTATTTT.

The chain couples TRBV9 to TRBJ1-3; no clear D gene. Trimming cost V 0 bases and J 2 bases, with 12 bases left between them. CDR1 is SGDLS, CDR2 YYNGEE, per germline. The CDR3 runs to 16 residues. The CDR3 bases are TGTGCCAGCAGCGTAGAGGAACGGAGGGCTGGAAACACCATATATTTT. Protein product: CASSVEERRAGNTIYF.

A few counts support this clonotype. The rearrangement links TRBV18 to TRBJ1-2; no reliable D call. Trimming shortened V by 4 bases and J by 4 bases, and 16 bases separated the two germline ends. The CDR3 contains 15 residues. Germline lookup yields CDR1 KGHSH and CDR2 LQKENI. In DNA, the CDR3 is TGTGCCAGCTCACAATTAACATCTATGTCCTATGGCTACACCTTC. Protein product: CASSQLTSMSYGYTF.

V and J are TRBV5-6 and TRBJ1-1; D remains ambiguous. The germline V gene has CDR1 SGHDT and CDR2 YYEEEE. Deletions cut 1 base from V and 11 bases from J, with 12 bases between. The CDR3 covers 12 residues. CDR3 loop: CASSLLTFGAFF. In DNA, the CDR3 is TGTGCCAGCAGCTTGTTGACCTTTGGGGCTTTCTTT.

This chain links TRBV4-1 with TRBJ1-2; D gene unclear. Deletions cut 0 bases from V and 8 bases from J, with 22 bases between. CDR3 length: 17 amino acids. Germline V lookup: CDR1 MGHRA, CDR2 YSYEKL. The CDR3 bases are TGCGCCAGCAGCCAAGATTACACCGTCCGAGCACAGCGCGGCTACACCTTC. It encodes CASSQDYTVRAQRGYTF.

The rearrangement links TRBV15 to TRBJ2-1; D might be TRBD1 or TRBD2, each matching 5 bases. The CDR3 covers 14 residues. The V and J ends lost 6 bases and 4 bases respectively, with 13 bases between them. Looked up from germline, CDR1 is LNHNV and CDR2 is YYDKDF (reference sequence). The CDR3 sequence is CATSRRGAYNEQFF. CDR3 sequence (DNA): TGTGCCACCAGTCGTAGGGGAGCATACAATGAGCAGTTCTTC.

V gene TRBV5-6 combines with J gene TRBJ1-4; a weak D match, TRBD1 (5 bases). Trimming stripped 4 bases from V and 6 bases from J, with 16 bases between. The CDR3 is 15 amino acids. Germline V gene data show CDR1 as SGHDT and CDR2 as YYEEEE. The chain's CDR3 is CASSLLGLEDEKLFF. The CDR3 nucleotides are TGTGCCAGCAGCCTCCTGGGACTTGAGGATGAAAAACTGTTTTTT.